The present T cell receptor beta chain was sequenced within a study of beta chain features in type 1 diabetes. The sequenced template was cDNA made from the entire isolated RNA. Produced via immunoSEQ multiplex PCR; TCRdb's table is partial and in-frame only. The data contain fewer than 250,000 clones, less than 15% of them singletons. With V trimmed by 2 bases and J by 6 bases, 2 bases remained unmatched. This CDR3 comprises 14 residues. Germline V gives CDR1 SGHRS, CDR2 YFSETQ. Concerning this clone: The antigen is unknown.

General study findings and limits: No resolution was reached here on whether HLA type influences TCRB rearrangement. In comparison with healthy donors, patients had naive, central memory and Treg TCRB repertoires that appeared more similar. Cells with high TCR expression could be over-represented when cDNA is sequenced.

The collection from each donor was one heparinised blood draw averaging around 120 mL. The chain couples TRBV5-1 to TRBJ2-1; TRBD2 matches at 10 bases. The specimen sequenced was naive CD4+ T cells from blood. This TCR was sampled from a woman in her 40s in good health. CDR3 nucleotides: TGCGCCAGCAGCTTCCTAGCGGGGGCCAATGAGCAGTTCTTC. Its protein product is CASSFLAGANEQFF.